This T cell receptor (beta chain) was observed in a study of T-cell reconstitution after alpha-beta-depleted transplantation in children. The study, taken as a whole, reports: T-cell numbers and diversity, one year after transplant, stemmed largely from T cells that were newly produced. There were reportedly several hundred expanded graft clones from which alpha-beta T cells came about two months after transplant.

It was with unique molecular identifiers that the TCRbeta library was prepared. TCRdb itself ran the PCR reads through MiXCR, one entry per CDR3 protein. This table has 610,000 or so distinct CDR3 sequences, 27% appearing once. This clonotype was counted only a few times. What it binds is unknown. This CDR3 is built from 14 residues. The V and J ends lost 8 bases and 6 bases, in that order; junction bases with no gene match: 12. The V gene's germline CDR1 is SGHTA and CDR2 FQGNSA. The sample was PBMCs, taken before TCRalphabeta/CD19-depleted stem cell transplant. This TCR was recovered from a boy in the first two years of life with Wiskott-Aldrich syndrome, due to receive a stem cell transplant. The chain uses TRBV7-2 and TRBJ1-2; 7 bases fit TRBD1. CDR3 sequence reads: CASGRAGTDDGYTF. CDR3 sequence (DNA): TGTGCCAGCGGCCGGGCCGGGACAGATGATGGCTACACCTTC.